The T cell receptor beta chain under discussion was sequenced for a study of beta chain features in type 1 diabetes. Study conclusions and caveats: TCRB CDR3 length was moderately but significantly reduced in all four CD4+ subsets of Type 1 diabetes patients. Patients showed naive, central memory and Treg TCRB repertoires that appeared more similar than those of healthy donors.

A word on this clone: Its antigen is unidentified.

As every portion of the isolated RNA was reverse transcribed, the sequencing read expressed TCRB transcripts. The protocol was immunoSEQ multiplex PCR, while the TCRdb copy is restricted to in-frame clones and leaves out a portion. The repertoire holds hundreds of thousands of clones, over 12% seen once, with around 0.04% in the top ten. This CDR3 has 15 residues. Germline V gives CDR1 SGDLS, CDR2 YYNGEE. J lost 5 bases, V lost 0 bases, and 6 bases had no gene match. Input material: naive CD4+ T cells from blood. The V and J genes are TRBV9 and TRBJ2-5; 8 nucleotides agree with TRBD2. The receptor comes from a young man with type 1 diabetes. CDR3 nucleotides: TGTGCCAGCAGCGTAGCGGGAGGGCCGACGGAGACCCAGTACTTC. Residues: CASSVAGGPTETQYF.